This is a list of T cell receptor beta chains from one sample in a study of blood T cells in healthy people across ages. TCRdb passed the 5' RACE reads through MiXCR, listing each CDR3 protein once. This sample has hundreds of thousands of distinct CDR3 sequences, with around 48% found just once. Material for sequencing was blood. The receptor set was obtained from a man older than 75 in good health. CDR3s include the opening cysteine and the closing phenylalanine or tryptophan. The D gene is left open where the match is weak. Only part of the rows carry a size: once, few, many, or a class if the clone is expanded.

.	TRBV6-2/TRBV6-3	TRBD2	TRBJ2-1	CASSFAGGPYNEQFF	TGTGCCAGCAGTTTTGCGGGAGGTCCCTACAATGAGCAGTTCTTC
many	TRBV5-5	.	TRBJ2-5	CASSLTGEETQYF	TGTGCCAGCAGCTTGACAGGCGAGGAGACCCAGTACTTC
few	TRBV2	TRBD2	TRBJ2-5	CASSEAGLAGGQETQYF	TGTGCCAGCAGTGAAGCGGGACTAGCGGGGGGGCAAGAGACCCAGTACTTC
.	TRBV9	.	TRBJ2-1	CASGAQKGSSYNEQFF	TGTGCCAGCGGCGCTCAGAAGGGCAGCTCCTACAATGAGCAGTTCTTC
.	TRBV7-2	.	TRBJ1-2	CASSLWGQLYNYGYTF	TGTGCCAGCAGCTTATGGGGCCAGTTGTATAACTATGGCTACACCTTC
.	TRBV29-1	.	TRBJ2-1	CSVARGGLGNEQFF	TGCAGCGTTGCCAGAGGGGGTTTGGGAAATGAGCAGTTCTTC
.	TRBV7-2	TRBD2	TRBJ2-3	CASSLQRTSDTQYF	TGTGCCAGCAGCCTACAGAGGACTAGCGATACGCAGTATTTT
.	TRBV7-9	.	TRBJ1-1	CASSLGPMNTEAFF	TGTGCCAGCAGCTTAGGTCCGATGAACACTGAAGCTTTCTTT
.	TRBV5-1	.	TRBJ1-2	CASSLEGRSNGYTF	TGCGCCAGCAGCTTGGAGGGACGGTCTAATGGCTACACCTTC
.	TRBV6-2/TRBV6-3	.	TRBJ2-1	CASSDQPTREQFF	TGTGCCAGCAGTGACCAACCCACTAGGGAGCAGTTCTTC
few	TRBV20-1	TRBD2	TRBJ2-3	CSASAGTSASQYF	TGCAGTGCTAGCGCCGGGACTAGCGCTTCGCAGTATTTT
.	TRBV28	TRBD1	TRBJ1-4	CASSPLEGAQEKLFF	TGTGCCAGCAGCCCCTTGGAGGGGGCGCAGGAAAAACTGTTTTTT
many	TRBV6-5	TRBD1	TRBJ1-1	CASSLDRGSTEAFF	TGTGCCAGCAGCCTGGACAGGGGGAGCACTGAAGCTTTCTTT
.	TRBV16	TRBD1	TRBJ2-7	CASSQVSTGEAEQYF	TGTGCCAGCAGCCAAGTTTCGACAGGGGAGGCCGAGCAGTACTTC
few	TRBV7-2	TRBD2	TRBJ2-7	CASSLAWTSGSHEQYF	TGTGCCAGCAGCTTAGCCTGGACTAGCGGGAGCCACGAGCAGTACTTC
few	TRBV6-2/TRBV6-3	.	TRBJ1-2	CASSIQVTNYGYTF	TGTGCCAGCAGCATACAGGTGACTAACTATGGCTACACCTTC
few	TRBV3-1	TRBD2	TRBJ2-7	CASSQETSGPYEQYF	TGTGCCAGCAGCCAAGAGACTAGCGGACCCTACGAGCAGTACTTC
many	TRBV6-5	TRBD1	TRBJ2-3	CASSYTNRDRVLGMERTDTQYF	TGTGCCAGCAGTTACACCAACCGGGACAGGGTATTAGGCATGGAACGGACAGATACGCAGTATTTT
few	TRBV20-1	TRBD1	TRBJ2-7	CSTLLPGQGNEQYF	TGCAGTACCCTCCTTCCGGGACAGGGGAACGAGCAGTACTTC
few	TRBV2	TRBD1	TRBJ2-1	CASTPERTGHNEQFF	TGTGCCAGCACTCCTGAACGGACAGGGCACAATGAGCAGTTCTTC
.	TRBV5-1	TRBD1	TRBJ2-6	CASSFDRGTGANVLTF	TGCGCCAGCAGCTTCGACAGGGGTACTGGGGCCAACGTCCTGACTTTC
.	TRBV3-1	TRBD1	TRBJ1-1	CASSHAQGAWTEAFF	TGTGCCAGCAGCCATGCACAGGGGGCGTGGACTGAAGCTTTCTTT
.	TRBV10-3	.	TRBJ2-7	CAISEAGPGDEQYF	TGTGCCATCAGTGAGGCGGGGCCGGGGGACGAGCAGTACTTC
.	TRBV29-1	TRBD1	TRBJ1-4	CSVEETGASKLFF	TGCAGCGTTGAGGAGACAGGGGCTTCAAAACTGTTTTTT
few	TRBV11-2	.	TRBJ2-3	CASSLGRGTRESTQYF	TGTGCCAGCAGCTTAGGCCGGGGGACAAGGGAAAGCACGCAGTATTTT
few	TRBV18	TRBD1	TRBJ1-2	CASSRRDRSSYGYTF	TGTGCCAGCTCACGCCGGGACAGATCATCCTATGGCTACACCTTC
.	TRBV25-1	TRBD1	TRBJ1-6	CASAPPGGSSPLHF	TGTGCCAGCGCTCCCCCAGGGGGCAGCTCACCCCTCCACTTT
.	TRBV29-1	.	TRBJ1-2	CSYSEAFYGYTF	TGCAGCTACTCAGAAGCATTCTATGGCTACACCTTC